Below, 7 T cell receptor beta chains from the same sample are listed, as sequenced in a study of CD8 T cells in cerebrospinal fluid in Alzheimer's disease. With the 10x single-cell sequencing reads reprocessed, TCRdb shows one record per CDR3 protein and no DNA. This sample's table has about 1,500 distinct CDR3 sequences. Sequenced sample: cerebrospinal fluid. The receptors derive from a human donor in good health.

By frequency, this clonotype is medium-sized. CDR3 sequence: CASSALGWDTIYF. The J gene is TRBJ1-3, the V gene TRBV6-6. This CDR3 spans 13 amino acids. Germline values: CDR1 MNHNY, CDR2 SVGAGI (reference sequence).

According to its frequency, this clonotype is medium-sized. The chain has TRBV7-2 and TRBJ2-1; there is no DNA to check the TCRdb D call of TRBD1. The CDR3 sequence is 17 residues long. Germline values: CDR1 SGHTA, CDR2 FQGNSA. CDR3 in amino acids: CASSLDRGVSSYNEQFF.

By frequency, this clonotype registers medium-sized (0.01 to 0.1%). The CDR3 sequence is CASSPVMGTLHF. The chain has TRBV7-9 and TRBJ1-6. Per the germline V gene, CDR1 is SEHNR and CDR2 is FQNEAQ (reference sequence). The CDR3 has 12 amino acids.

By frequency, this clonotype is medium-sized (0.01 to 0.1%). This chain joins TRBV20-1 and TRBJ1-6. Germline CDR1 DFQATT, CDR2 SNEGSKA (reference sequence). The CDR3 covers 15 residues. CDR3 residues: CSARQGLNSGSPLHF.

This clonotype is identified as large (0.1 to 1%) from frequency. The chain links TRBV3-1 to TRBJ2-1. The CDR3 runs 11 residues. Germline CDR1 reads LGHDT; CDR2 reads YNNKEL (reference sequence). CDR3 sequence reads: CASSRGSEQFF.

This clonotype is classed as medium-sized by frequency. The rearrangement joins TRBV2 to TRBJ2-3; TCRdb names TRBD1, which stays unverified in the absence of DNA. Per the germline V gene, CDR1 is SNHLY and CDR2 is FYNNEI. The CDR3 has 11 amino acids. The CDR3 sequence is CASSRDLLGYF.

This clonotype counts as medium-sized (0.01 to 0.1%) by frequency. The chain has TRBV11-3 and TRBJ2-1; the D call of TRBD2 rests on TCRdb alone, since no DNA is present to check it. This CDR3 comprises 15 residues. Germline CDR1 reads SGHNT; CDR2 reads YENEEA. This CDR3 is CASSLGGPPLREQFF. The whole variable domain, remainder taken from reference TRBV11-3 and TRBJ2-1, is EAGVVQSPRYKIIEKKQPVAFWCNPISGHNTLYWYLQNLGQGPELLIRYENEEAVDDSQLPKDRFSAERLKGVDSTLKIQPAELGDSAVYLCASSLGGPPLREQFFGPGTRLTVL.